What follows describes a single T cell receptor beta chain. The target antigen is unknown. A much larger clone differs from this one at a single base, so this may be a read error. TCRdb itself ran the PCR reads through MiXCR, one entry per CDR3 protein. This repertoire shows under 800,000 distinct CDR3 sequences, less than 30% found once; its top ten account for about 0.8%. This entry belongs to a study of molecular identifiers for immune sequencing clone quantification. The CDR3 covers 12 residues. Per the germline V gene, CDR1 is DFQATT and CDR2 is SNEGSKA (reference sequence). General study results and limits: Highly expanded clones may be undercounted when identical TCR molecules share barcodes.

This chain links TRBV20-1 with TRBJ2-3; D call uncertain. Sequences were obtained from naive CD8+ T cells from blood, with Jurkat cell RNA spiked in. Subset reported: FACS-sorted CD8+CD4-CCR7+CD45RA+ naive T cells. The TCR was taken from a human donor in good health. Some libraries in this study had Jurkat cell RNA spiked in. The CDR3 nucleotides read TGCAGTGCTAGGCCGGCAAGAGATACGCAGTGTTTT. Translation gives CSARPARDTQCF.